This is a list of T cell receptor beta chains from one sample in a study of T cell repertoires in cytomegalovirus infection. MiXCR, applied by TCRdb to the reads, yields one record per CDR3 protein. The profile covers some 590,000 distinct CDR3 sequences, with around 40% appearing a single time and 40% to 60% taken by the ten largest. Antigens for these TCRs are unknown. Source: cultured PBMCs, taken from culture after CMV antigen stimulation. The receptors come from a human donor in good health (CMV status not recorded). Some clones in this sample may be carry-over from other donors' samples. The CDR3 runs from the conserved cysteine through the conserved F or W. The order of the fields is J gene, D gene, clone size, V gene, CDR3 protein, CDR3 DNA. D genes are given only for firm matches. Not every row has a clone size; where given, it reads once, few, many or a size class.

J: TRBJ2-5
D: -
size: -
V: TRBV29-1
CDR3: CSVALQETQYF
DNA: TGCAGCGTCGCCTTACAAGAGACCCAGTACTTC

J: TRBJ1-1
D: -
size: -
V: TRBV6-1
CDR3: CASSESGGGFGNTEAFF
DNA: TGTGCCAGCAGTGAAAGCGGGGGGGGGTTTGGGAACACTGAAGCTTTCTTT

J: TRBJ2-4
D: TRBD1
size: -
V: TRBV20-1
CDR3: CSAIRTGGNIQYF
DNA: TGCAGTGCTATACGGACAGGGGGAAACATTCAGTACTTC

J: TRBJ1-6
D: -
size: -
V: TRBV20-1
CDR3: CSARSGIGLSSPLHF
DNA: TGCAGTGCTAGAAGTGGTATCGGGTTATCTTCACCCCTCCACTTT

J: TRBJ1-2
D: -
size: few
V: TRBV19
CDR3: CASSIGPYYGYTF
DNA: TGTGCCAGTAGTATAGGACCCTACTATGGCTACACCTTC

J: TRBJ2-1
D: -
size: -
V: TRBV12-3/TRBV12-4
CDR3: CASSLGEDEQFF
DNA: TGTGCCAGCAGTTTGGGGGAGGATGAGCAGTTCTTC

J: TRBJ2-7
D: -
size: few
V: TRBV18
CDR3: CASSRTSPLGNEQYF
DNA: TGTGCCAGCTCACGAACTAGCCCCCTGGGGAACGAGCAGTACTTC

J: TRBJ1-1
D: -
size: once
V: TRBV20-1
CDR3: CSANQGLDTEAFF
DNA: TGCAGTGCTAATCAGGGGCTCGACACTGAAGCTTTCTTT

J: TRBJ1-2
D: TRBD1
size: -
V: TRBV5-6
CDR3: CASSFGQGQGGYTF
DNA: TGTGCCAGCAGCTTTGGACAGGGGCAGGGTGGCTACACCTTC

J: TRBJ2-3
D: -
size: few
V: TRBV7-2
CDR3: CASRSGRGRRPSIDTQYF
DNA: TGTGCCAGCAGGTCCGGGCGTGGCAGGCGACCGTCTATTGATACGCAGTATTTT

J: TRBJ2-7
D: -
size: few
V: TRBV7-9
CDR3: CASRPDLGAEQYF
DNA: TGTGCCAGCAGGCCAGATCTCGGAGCAGAGCAGTACTTC

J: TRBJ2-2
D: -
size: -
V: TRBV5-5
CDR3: CASRRRLSEGAGELFF
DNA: TGTGCCAGCAGACGCCGGCTGAGCGAGGGGGCCGGGGAGCTGTTTTTT

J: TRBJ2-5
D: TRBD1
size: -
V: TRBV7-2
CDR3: CASSLGQVAETQYF
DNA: TGTGCCAGCAGCTTGGGACAGGTGGCGGAGACCCAGTACTTC

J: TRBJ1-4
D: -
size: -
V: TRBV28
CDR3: CASSRPQGVKSEKLFF
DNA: TGTGCCAGCAGTAGACCCCAGGGAGTAAAGAGTGAAAAACTGTTTTTT

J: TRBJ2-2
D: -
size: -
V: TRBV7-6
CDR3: CASSSPGGQNTGELFF
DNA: TGTGCCAGCAGCTCCCCCGGGGGGCAGAACACCGGGGAGCTGTTTTTT

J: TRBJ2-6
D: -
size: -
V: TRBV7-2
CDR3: CASSREASGANVLTF
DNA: TGTGCCAGCAGCCGCGAAGCCTCTGGGGCCAACGTCCTGACTTTC

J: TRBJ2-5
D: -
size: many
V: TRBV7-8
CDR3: CASSLESYGGRFDQETQYF
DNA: TGTGCCAGCAGCTTAGAGTCGTACGGGGGAAGGTTCGACCAAGAGACCCAGTACTTC

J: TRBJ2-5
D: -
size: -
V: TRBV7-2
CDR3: CASSARRYQETQYF
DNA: TGTGCCAGCAGCGCTCGGAGGTACCAAGAGACCCAGTACTTC

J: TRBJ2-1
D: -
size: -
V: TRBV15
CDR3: CATSGQYNEQFF
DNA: TGTGCCACCAGCGGACAGTACAATGAGCAGTTCTTC

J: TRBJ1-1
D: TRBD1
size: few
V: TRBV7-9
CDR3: CASSQDRGAEAFF
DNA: TGTGCCAGCAGCCAAGACAGGGGGGCTGAAGCTTTCTTT

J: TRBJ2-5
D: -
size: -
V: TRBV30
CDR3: CAWSNGVGETQYF
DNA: TGTGCCTGGAGTAACGGAGTAGGAGAGACCCAGTACTTC

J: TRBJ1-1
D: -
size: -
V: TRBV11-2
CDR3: CASSPPYRENTEAFF
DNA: TGTGCCAGCAGCCCGCCTTACAGAGAGAACACTGAAGCTTTCTTT

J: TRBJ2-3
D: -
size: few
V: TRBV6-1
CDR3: CATTSKRTDTQYF
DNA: TGTGCCACCACGTCCAAGCGGACAGATACGCAGTATTTT

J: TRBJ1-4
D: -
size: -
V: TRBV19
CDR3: CASSINWQTSANEKLFF
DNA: TGTGCCAGTAGTATTAATTGGCAGACCTCGGCTAATGAAAAACTGTTTTTT

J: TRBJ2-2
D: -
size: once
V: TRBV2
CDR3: CASSAVTGTGELFF
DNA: TGTGCCAGCAGTGCTGTGACTGGAACCGGGGAGCTGTTTTTT

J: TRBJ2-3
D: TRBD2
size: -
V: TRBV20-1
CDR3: CSARDRRGSRLASTDTQYF
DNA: TGCAGTGCTAGAGATAGGAGGGGTAGTCGACTAGCGAGCACAGATACGCAGTATTTT

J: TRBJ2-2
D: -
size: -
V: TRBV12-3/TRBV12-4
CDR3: CASSPGLLTGELFF
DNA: TGTGCCAGCAGCCCGGGACTGCTCACCGGGGAGCTGTTTTTT

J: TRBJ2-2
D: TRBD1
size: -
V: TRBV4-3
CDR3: CASSPRGQAYNTGELFF
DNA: TGCGCCAGCAGCCCGCGGGGACAGGCCTACAACACCGGGGAGCTGTTTTTT

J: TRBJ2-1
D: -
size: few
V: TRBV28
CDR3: CASTRLGRGDSEQFF
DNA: TGTGCCAGCACCAGGCTGGGGCGGGGGGACAGTGAGCAGTTCTTC

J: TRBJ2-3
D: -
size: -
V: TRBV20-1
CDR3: CSAAATDTQYF
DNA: TGCAGTGCGGCAGCCACAGATACGCAGTATTTT

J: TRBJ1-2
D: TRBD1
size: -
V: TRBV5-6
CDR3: CASSLRAGGWNGYTF
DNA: TGTGCCAGCAGCTTGAGGGCAGGGGGTTGGAATGGCTACACCTTC

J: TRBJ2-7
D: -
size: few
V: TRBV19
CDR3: CASARSEGPYEQYF
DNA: TGTGCCAGCGCCCGGTCCGAGGGTCCCTACGAGCAGTACTTC

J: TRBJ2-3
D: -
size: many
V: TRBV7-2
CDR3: CAARVVDTQYF
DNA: TGTGCCGCTCGAGTGGTAGATACGCAGTATTTT

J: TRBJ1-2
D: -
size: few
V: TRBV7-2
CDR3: CASSLNRANYGYTF
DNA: TGTGCCAGCAGCTTAAACAGGGCTAACTATGGCTACACCTTC

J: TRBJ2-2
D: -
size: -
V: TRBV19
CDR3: CASSITLVETGELFF
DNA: TGTGCCAGTAGTATAACACTAGTGGAGACCGGGGAGCTGTTTTTT

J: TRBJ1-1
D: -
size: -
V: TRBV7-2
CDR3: CASRAGILYTEAFF
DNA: TGTGCCAGCCGCGCGGGGATCCTCTACACTGAAGCTTTCTTT

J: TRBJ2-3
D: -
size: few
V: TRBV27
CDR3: CASSFGFPTDTQYF
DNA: TGTGCCAGCAGTTTCGGTTTCCCTACAGATACGCAGTATTTT

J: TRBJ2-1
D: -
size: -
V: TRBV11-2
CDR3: CASSLSTSSYNEQFF
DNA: TGTGCCAGCAGCTTATCCACCAGCTCCTACAATGAGCAGTTCTTC

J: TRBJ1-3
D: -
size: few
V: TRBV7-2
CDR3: CASSLVTASSGNTIYF
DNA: TGTGCCAGCAGCTTAGTAACCGCGAGCTCTGGAAACACCATATATTTT

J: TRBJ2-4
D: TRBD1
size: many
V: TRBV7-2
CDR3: CASSLGGRGRRAAAKNIQYF
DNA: TGTGCCAGCAGCTTAGGAGGCAGGGGGCGCCGGGCAGCAGCCAAAAACATTCAGTACTTC

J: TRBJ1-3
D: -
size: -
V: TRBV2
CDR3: CASSEPSGNTIYF
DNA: TGTGCCAGCAGTGAACCTTCTGGAAACACCATATATTTT

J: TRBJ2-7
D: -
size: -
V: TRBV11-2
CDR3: CASSGPVNEQYF
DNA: TGTGCCAGCAGCGGGCCCGTCAACGAGCAGTACTTC

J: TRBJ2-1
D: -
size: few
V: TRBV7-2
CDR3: CASSLGYLGMFF
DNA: TGTGCCAGCAGCTTAGGATATTTAGGGATGTTCTTC

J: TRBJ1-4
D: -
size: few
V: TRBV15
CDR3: CATTFQERGNEKLFF
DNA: TGTGCCACCACATTTCAGGAGAGGGGCAATGAAAAACTGTTTTTT

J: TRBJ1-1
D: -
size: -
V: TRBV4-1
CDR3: CASSQDRAYEGAFF
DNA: TGCGCCAGCAGCCAAGATAGGGCCTACGAAGGGGCTTTCTTT

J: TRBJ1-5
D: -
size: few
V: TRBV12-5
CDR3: CASALWGSNQPQHF
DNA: TGTGCTAGTGCCCTATGGGGTAGCAATCAGCCCCAGCATTTT

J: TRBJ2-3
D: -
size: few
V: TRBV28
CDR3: CASSLPETFSTDTQYF
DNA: TGTGCCAGCAGTTTACCCGAGACATTTAGCACAGATACGCAGTATTTT

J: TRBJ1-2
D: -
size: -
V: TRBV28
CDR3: CASRQDSPYGYTF
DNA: TGTGCCAGCAGACAGGACAGTCCGTATGGCTACACCTTC

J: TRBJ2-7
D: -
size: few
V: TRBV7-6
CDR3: CASSLAGAPSYEQYF
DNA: TGTGCCAGCAGCTTAGCGGGAGCCCCGTCCTACGAGCAGTACTTC

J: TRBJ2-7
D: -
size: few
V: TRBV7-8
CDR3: CASSTEPGVYEQYF
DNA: TGTGCCAGCAGCACAGAGCCGGGCGTCTACGAGCAGTACTTC

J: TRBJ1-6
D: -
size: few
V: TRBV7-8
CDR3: CASSLRQAYHSPLHF
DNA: TGTGCCAGCAGCTTACGACAGGCGTATCATTCACCCCTCCACTTT

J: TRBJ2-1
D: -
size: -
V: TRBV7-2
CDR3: CASTLRGESSYNEQFF
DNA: TGTGCCAGCACCCTTAGGGGGGAGAGCTCCTACAATGAGCAGTTCTTC

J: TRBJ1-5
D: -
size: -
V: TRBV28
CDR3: CASSPVSGNQPQHF
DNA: TGTGCCAGCAGCCCTGTCAGCGGCAATCAGCCCCAGCATTTT

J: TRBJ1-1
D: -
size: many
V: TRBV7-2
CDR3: CASSFLGGTEAFF
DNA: TGTGCCAGCAGCTTCCTGGGTGGGACTGAAGCTTTCTTT

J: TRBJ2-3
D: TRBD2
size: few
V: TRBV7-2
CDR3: CASSFSRTSGGDTQYF
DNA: TGTGCCAGCAGCTTCAGTCGGACTAGCGGGGGAGATACGCAGTATTTT

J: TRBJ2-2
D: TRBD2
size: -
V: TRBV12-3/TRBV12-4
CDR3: CASSFASGNFTGELFF
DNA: TGTGCCAGCAGTTTCGCTAGCGGGAATTTCACCGGGGAGCTGTTTTTT

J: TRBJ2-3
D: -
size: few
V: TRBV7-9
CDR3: CASSLGPSSASTDTQYF
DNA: TGTGCCAGCAGCTTAGGACCCTCTAGCGCGAGCACAGATACGCAGTATTTT

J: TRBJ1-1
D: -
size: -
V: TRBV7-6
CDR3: CASSLGPGYDAEAFF
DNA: TGTGCCAGCAGCCTAGGGCCGGGGTATGACGCTGAAGCTTTCTTT